This entry lists 10 T cell receptor beta chains sequenced from one sample in a study of cytomegalovirus exposure and HLA in healthy donors. Use of 60 Vbeta and 13 Jbeta primers characterized the PCR. Assay: immunoSEQ multiplex PCR; the TCRdb copy retains only in-frame clones and omits some. The table shows 140,000 or so clones, with 84% occurring only once. Sequences were obtained from PBMCs. These receptors were obtained from a boy aged 2 to 10 in good health and CMV-seronegative.

The V call is TRBV7-3, the J call TRBJ2-2; 10 nucleotides match TRBD1. V shed 5 bases, J shed 7 bases, and the junction held 7 bases outside the gene matches. The V gene's germline CDR1 is SGHTA and CDR2 FQGTGA. The CDR3 length is 15 residues. CDR3 nucleotides: TGTGCCAGCAGCCCGGACAGGGGGACGGGCGGGGAGCTGTTTTTT. Residues: CASSPDRGTGGELFF.

In DNA, the CDR3 is TGTGCCAGTAGTATCTCGGCTGGGAGGGGGGCCCTCCTTAATTCACCCCTCCACTTT. It specifies CASSISAGRGALLNSPLHF. This chain links TRBV19 with TRBJ1-6; D is possibly TRBD1 (6 bases). V was shortened by 3 bases and J by 6 bases, with 24 bases between the two germline ends. The CDR3 runs 19 residues. The germline gives CDR1 LNHDA, CDR2 SQIVND (reference sequence).

The chain uses TRBV9 and TRBJ2-2; 8 bases agree with TRBD1. V was pared by 4 bases and J by 5 bases, with 16 bases of the junction left unmatched. The CDR3 loop spans 18 amino acids. Looked up from germline, CDR1 is SGDLS and CDR2 is YYNGEE. This CDR3 reads CASSPAKLTGGGTGELFF. Here the CDR3 DNA reads TGTGCCAGCAGCCCAGCAAAACTCACAGGGGGAGGTACCGGGGAGCTGTTTTTT.

The J gene is TRBJ2-7, the V gene TRBV7-9; D possibly corresponds to TRBD1 (6 bases). V was shortened by 0 bases and J by 0 bases, with 9 bases between the two germline ends. CDR1 is SEHNR, CDR2 FQNEAQ, per germline (reference sequence). The CDR3 runs 15 residues. In DNA form, the CDR3 reads TGTGCCAGCAGCTTAGCTCGGACAGTCTCCTACGAGCAGTACTTC. The encoded protein is CASSLARTVSYEQYF. Full variable domain (rest looked up from reference TRBV7-9 and TRBJ2-7): DTGVSQNPRHKITKRGQNVTFRCDPISEHNRLYWYRQTLGQGPEFLTYFQNEAQLEKSRLLSDRFSAERPKGSFSTLEIQRTEQGDSAMYLCASSLARTVSYEQYFGPGTRLTVT.

This sequence joins TRBV11-2 and TRBJ1-1; D remains unclear. Trimming stripped 1 base from V and 0 bases from J, with 9 bases between. CDR3 length: 15 residues. Germline assignment: CDR1 SGHAT and CDR2 FQNNGV. CDR3 in amino acids: CASSLASLMNTEAFF. CDR3 nucleotide sequence: TGTGCCAGCAGCTTAGCCTCACTGATGAACACTGAAGCTTTCTTT.

The gene calls are TRBV6-5 and TRBJ1-2, with D uncertain. CDR3 length equals 13 residues. Germline assignment: CDR1 MNHEY and CDR2 SVGAGI. Trimming removed 6 bases at V and 0 bases at J, with 8 bases between. The CDR3 is CASSFSPNYGYTF. The CDR3, as DNA: TGTGCCAGCAGCTTCAGTCCTAACTATGGCTACACCTTC.

This clone has only one observation. CDR3 sequence reads: CASSMRQSNEKLFF. The CDR3 DNA follows: TGTGCCAGTAGTATGCGACAGTCAAATGAAAAACTGTTTTTT. The chain couples TRBV19 to TRBJ1-4; D perhaps matches TRBD1 (5 bases). CDR1 is LNHDA and CDR2 is SQIVND in the germline V gene (reference sequence). The CDR3 consists of 14 residues. The V end was cut by 3 bases, the J end by 5 bases, with 10 bases between.

This sequence joins TRBV5-6 and TRBJ2-7, with 11 bases lining up with TRBD1. Germline assignment: CDR1 SGHDT and CDR2 YYEEEE. This CDR3 region has 15 residues. V lost 4 bases and J lost 4; bases outside the gene matches: 7. The CDR3: CASSRIGQGAYEQYF. The CDR3 nucleotides are TGTGCCAGCAGCCGAATAGGACAGGGGGCATACGAGCAGTACTTC.

This chain joins TRBV11-2 and TRBJ2-1, with 8 positions matching TRBD1. CDR1 is SGHAT, CDR2 FQNNGV, per germline. The CDR3 runs to 15 residues. J lost 4 bases, V lost 5 bases, and 7 bases had no gene match. The CDR3 sequence is CASSGARDRYNEQFF. The DNA of the CDR3 is TGTGCCAGCAGCGGCGCCCGGGACAGGTACAATGAGCAGTTCTTC.

The chain recombines TRBV5-6 with TRBJ2-3; a possible D gene is TRBD1 (5 bases). The CDR3 extends over 18 amino acids. CDR1 is SGHDT, CDR2 YYEEEE, per germline. Between the trimmed V and J ends, which lost 3 bases and 3 bases, there was a span of 23 bases. In DNA, the CDR3 is TGTGCCAGCAGCTCCCCGGCCATAGGGGCCCCTGAGACAGATACGCAGTATTTT. The encoded protein is CASSSPAIGAPETDTQYF.